This T cell receptor (beta chain) was sequenced in a study of shared clonotypes between healthy human individuals. The ends were cut back, 0 bases at V and 4 bases at J, with 16 bases in the middle. Germline V gene sequence: CDR1 SGDLS, CDR2 YYNGEE. This CDR3 is 16 amino acids long. Note on this clone: No antigen is known for it.

Produced via immunoSEQ multiplex PCR; TCRdb's table is partial and in-frame only. The sample has millions of clones, 95% seen once. Whole-study findings and limits: A generally larger estimated richness was seen in naive subsets than in memory subsets. Non-shared clonotypes were found to have lower generation probabilities than the clonotypes that were shared by all four of the sorted-subset donors.

The chain has TRBV9 and TRBJ2-5; TRBD1 is a possible D gene (6 bases). The sequence came from a man aged 18 to 29 in good health. The specimen sequenced was naive CD4+ T cells sorted from blood. Documented subset: CD45RA+ positively selected. CDR3 amino acids: CASSVGVGAVRETQYF. For the CDR3, the DNA is TGTGCCAGCAGCGTAGGGGTGGGGGCTGTGAGAGAGACCCAGTACTTC.